The 16 T cell receptor beta chains in this list originate from one sample, sequenced in a study of PD-1 blockade in classical Hodgkin lymphoma. Profiling relied on immunoSEQ multiplex PCR, and the TCRdb table lists in-frame clones only, not all of them. Of about 84,000 clones listed, 89% are singletons. All trial patients relapsed after autologous stem cell transplantation. Sequenced here: peripheral blood mononuclear cells (PBMCs), sampled at baseline. All receptors derive from a human donor with classical Hodgkin lymphoma.

The V gene is TRBV27, the J gene TRBJ1-1; 7 positions agree with TRBD1. Germline lookup yields CDR1 MNHEY and CDR2 SMNVEV (reference sequence). This CDR3 spans 16 amino acids. Unmatched junction bases numbered 16, after V lost 6 bases and J lost 6 bases. CDR3: CASSRNGGRGNSEAFF. The CDR3 bases are TGTGCCAGCAGCCGAAACGGGGGCAGGGGGAATTCTGAAGCTTTCTTT.

The CDR3 DNA sequence: TGTGCCAGCAGCTCCCGGGACAGCACAGATACGCAGTATTTT. It encodes CASSSRDSTDTQYF. The chain employs TRBV7-2 and TRBJ2-3; D may correspond to TRBD1 or TRBD2 (5 bases each). CDR1 and CDR2 from the germline V gene are SGHTA and FQGNSA. The V end lost 4 bases, the J end lost 0 bases, and 8 bases lay between the germline ends. This CDR3 is built from 14 residues. The full variable domain, its missing parts supplied by reference TRBV7-2 and TRBJ2-3, is GAGVSQSPSNKVTEKGKDVELRCDPISGHTALYWYRQSLGQGLEFLIYFQGNSAPDKSGLPSDRFSAERTGGSVSTLTIQRTQQEDSAVYLCASSSRDSTDTQYFGPGTRLTVL.

The J gene is TRBJ2-6, the V gene TRBV7-2; D remains unclear. Trimming took off 1 base at V and 2 bases at J, with 9 bases between the two ends. The CDR3 is made up of 16 amino acids. The germline gives CDR1 SGHTA, CDR2 FQGNSA. This CDR3 reads CASSLVPRTGANVLTF. CDR3 DNA: TGTGCCAGCAGCTTAGTACCCAGAACTGGGGCCAACGTCCTGACTTTC.

The chain joins TRBV5-4 to TRBJ2-1, with 8 bases aligning to TRBD2. V was pared by 4 bases and J by 4 bases, with 4 bases of the junction left unmatched. The length of the CDR3 is 14 residues. Germline loops: CDR1 SGHNT, CDR2 YYREEE (reference sequence). CDR3 residues: CASSPSGGYNEQFF. The DNA for the CDR3 is TGTGCCAGCAGCCCCAGCGGGGGATACAATGAGCAGTTCTTC.

The chain is built from TRBV28 and TRBJ2-5, with D perhaps being TRBD1 or TRBD2 (5 bases each). Trimming left V 1 base short and J 4 bases short, with 13 bases between. CDR3 size: 15 residues. Germline V gene sequence: CDR1 MDHEN, CDR2 SYDVKM. CDR3: CASSLSVGVTETQYF. Here the CDR3 DNA reads TGTGCCAGCAGTTTATCGGTGGGGGTCACAGAGACCCAGTACTTC.

The chain's CDR3 is CASSLGLNNEQFF. CDR3 bases: TGTGCCAGCAGCTTAGGGCTAAACAATGAGCAGTTCTTC. V and J are TRBV7-2 and TRBJ2-1; D gene unclear. V was shortened by 1 base and J by 5 bases, with 6 bases between the two germline ends. Germline-derived CDR1 and CDR2 are SGHTA and FQGNSA. The CDR3 loop spans 13 amino acids.

The V and J genes are TRBV19 and TRBJ2-7, with TRBD2 matching 9 bases. This CDR3 is 15 amino acids long. Trimming cost V 5 bases and J 2 bases; bases outside gene matches: 7. CDR1 and CDR2 (germline): LNHDA, SQIVND (reference sequence). The CDR3 sequence is CASSRGLAHTYEQYF. The CDR3 coding sequence is TGTGCCAGTAGTCGCGGACTAGCGCATACCTACGAGCAGTACTTC.

This chain connects TRBV10-2 to TRBJ2-1; 11 bases align to TRBD2. CDR3 length: 15 residues. V gave up 3 bases and J gave up 9 bases; unmatched junction bases: 7. Germline V gene data show CDR1 as WSHSY and CDR2 as SAAADI. The CDR3 here is CASSDGLAGGIEQFF. The CDR3 nucleotides read TGCGCCAGCAGTGACGGGCTAGCGGGAGGTATTGAGCAGTTCTTC.

The rearrangement uses TRBV6-1 and TRBJ2-1; no definite D call. Germline V lookup: CDR1 MNHNS, CDR2 SASEGT. V was pared by 3 bases and J by 12 bases, with 12 bases between. The CDR3 consists of 12 residues. The CDR3 DNA follows: TGTGCCAGCAGTGATCCCCCGGGCCTGCAGTTCTTC. Protein product: CASSDPPGLQFF.

The rearrangement links TRBV20-1 to TRBJ1-1; tentative D call: TRBD1 (6 bases). The CDR3 contains 11 residues. CDR1 DFQATT and CDR2 SNEGSKA come from the germline V gene (reference sequence). Trimming removed 4 bases at V and 6 bases at J, with 9 bases between. In DNA form, the CDR3 reads TGCAGTGCTAAGGGGGTCGCTGAAGCTTTCTTT. This gives the protein CSAKGVAEAFF.

This chain uses TRBV27 with TRBJ2-5; TRBD2 is a possible D gene (5 bases). Germline assignment: CDR1 MNHEY and CDR2 SMNVEV (reference sequence). Trimming stripped 5 bases from V and 5 bases from J, with 15 bases between. This CDR3 is 14 amino acids long. The CDR3 loop reads CASSPRGLGETQYF. For the CDR3, the DNA is TGTGCCAGCAGTCCTCGTGGACTGGGGGAGACCCAGTACTTC.

The chain uses TRBV19 and TRBJ1-5; D possibly corresponds to TRBD1 (6 bases). The germline gives CDR1 LNHDA, CDR2 SQIVND (reference sequence). The CDR3 consists of 16 residues. Trimming left V 6 bases short and J 7 bases short, with 22 bases between. Here the CDR3 DNA reads TGTGCCAGTAGAGGCCAGGGGCTGGGGGGTTGGCAGCCCCAGCATTTT. This codes for CASRGQGLGGWQPQHF.

The chain combines TRBV10-3 with TRBJ2-7; TRBD1 matches at 7 bases. After removal of 10 bases from V and 2 bases from J, the junction contained 5 bases not matched to a gene. This CDR3 contains 12 residues. Germline V gene data show CDR1 as ENHRY and CDR2 as SYGVKD. This CDR3 is CATRQGPYEQYF. CDR3 bases: TGTGCCACCAGACAGGGCCCCTACGAGCAGTACTTC.

This chain uses TRBV5-4 with TRBJ2-5; 9 nucleotides align to TRBD2. This CDR3 contains 15 residues. V shed 1 base and J 2 bases; nucleotides not matched to a gene: 3. Germline loops: CDR1 SGHNT, CDR2 YYREEE (reference sequence). The CDR3 protein is CASSLILAGQETQYF. CDR3 in DNA: TGTGCCAGCAGCTTGATTCTAGCGGGGCAAGAGACCCAGTACTTC.

The chain is built from TRBV19 and TRBJ1-2; D is perhaps TRBD1 (5 bases). Germline assignment: CDR1 LNHDA and CDR2 SQIVND (reference sequence). The CDR3 runs to 15 residues. With 5 bases removed from V and 4 bases from J, the gap between germline ends came to 17 bases. CDR3 DNA sequence: TGTGCCAGTAGTCCGGCGATAACGGGGACCTATGGCTACACCTTC. Translation gives CASSPAITGTYGYTF.

This chain links TRBV4-2 with TRBJ2-3; no firm D call. The CDR3 spans 14 residues. Trimming took off 0 bases at V and 1 base at J, with 5 bases between the two ends. The V gene's germline CDR1 is LGHNA and CDR2 YNFKEQ. This CDR3 is CASSQDFRTDTQYF. Written as DNA, the CDR3 is TGTGCCAGCAGCCAAGACTTTCGCACAGATACGCAGTATTTT.